These 7 T cell receptor beta chains were sequenced from one sample in a study of glioma-infiltrating T cells after dendritic cell vaccination. Assay used: immunoSEQ multiplex PCR; TCRdb lists only in-frame clones, some missing. In the table there are about 92,000 clones, 86% of which are singletons. This sample comprised blood, obtained before dendritic cell vaccination. These receptors were obtained from a human donor with glioblastoma.

This chain uses TRBV29-1 with TRBJ1-1, with D maybe TRBD1 (5 bases). V was clipped by 5 bases and J by 0 bases, with 16 bases between them. This CDR3 has 15 amino acids. Germline CDR1 and CDR2: SQVTM and ANQGSEA. In DNA form, the CDR3 reads TGCAGCGTTTCGGATGTTAGGGGCCTGAACACTGAAGCTTTCTTT. Its translation is CSVSDVRGLNTEAFF.

The rearrangement uses TRBV5-4 and TRBJ2-7; 8 bases align to TRBD1. Germline V gene lookup returns CDR1 SGHNT and CDR2 YYREEE (reference sequence). CDR3 length equals 14 residues. V lost 3 bases to trimming and J lost 3 bases; unmatched junction nucleotides: 5. The CDR3 nucleotides are TGTGCCAGCAGCTCACCCGGGACAGGCTACGAGCAGTACTTC. Its protein product is CASSSPGTGYEQYF.

The chain employs TRBV11-3 and TRBJ2-2; 7 nucleotides align to TRBD1. J lost 4 bases, V lost 1 base, and 3 bases had no gene match. This CDR3 is 15 amino acids long. CDR1 SGHNT and CDR2 YENEEA come from the germline V gene. The CDR3 nucleotides read TGTGCCAGCAGCTTAGGGGGACAGTTCACCGGGGAGCTGTTTTTT. It specifies CASSLGGQFTGELFF.

This chain links TRBV7-9 with TRBJ1-1, with D unclear. The V gene lost 5 bases and the J gene lost 1 base, with 11 bases spanning the gap. The CDR3 length is 14 residues. Germline V lookup: CDR1 SEHNR, CDR2 FQNEAQ (reference sequence). CDR3 residues: CASSPGPQNTEAFF. CDR3 coding DNA: TGTGCCAGCAGCCCCGGTCCCCAGAACACTGAAGCTTTCTTT.

The chain uses TRBV9 and TRBJ1-2, with a weak D call TRBD1 (6 bases). The CDR3 totals 14 residues. Germline CDR1 SGDLS, CDR2 YYNGEE. The V and J ends lost 3 bases and 2 bases respectively, with 11 bases between them. DNA of the CDR3: TGTGCCAGCAGCGGACCGGGACAAAACTATGGCTACACCTTC. Protein: CASSGPGQNYGYTF.

This rearrangement joins TRBV4-2 to TRBJ2-1, with TRBD2 matching over 9 bases. Germline CDR1 is LGHNA and CDR2 is YNFKEQ. The CDR3 has 15 amino acids. With V trimmed by 4 bases and J by 0 bases, 1 base remained unmatched. CDR3 DNA sequence: TGTGCCAGCAGCCCTAGCGGGAACTCCTACAATGAGCAGTTCTTC. This translates into CASSPSGNSYNEQFF.

The V gene is TRBV7-3, the J gene TRBJ1-1; TRBD1 matches 7 bases. CDR3 length equals 15 residues. Germline assignment: CDR1 SGHTA and CDR2 FQGTGA. With 0 bases clipped from V and 4 bases from J, the junction kept 5 bases outside the gene matches. The CDR3 loop reads CASSLTRDSGTEAFF. CDR3 bases: TGTGCCAGCAGCTTAACACGGGACAGTGGCACTGAAGCTTTCTTT. Full variable domain (missing parts from reference TRBV7-3 and TRBJ1-1): GAGVSQTPSNKVTEKGKYVELRCDPISGHTALYWYRQSLGQGPEFLIYFQGTGAADDSGLPNDRFFAVRPEGSVSTLKIQRTERGDSAVYLCASSLTRDSGTEAFFGQGTRLTVV.